Listed here are 24 T cell receptor beta chains from one sample, sequenced in a study of T-cell memory formation after mild COVID-19. TCRdb reprocessed the 5' RACE reads via MiXCR and lists one record per CDR3 protein. The top ten hold 20% to 25% of the sample, which has about 340,000 distinct CDR3 sequences, 15% seen once. Sequenced: PBMCs or a T cell subset sorted from them (not recorded which). These receptors originate from a man aged 18 to 30 who had mild COVID-19 (a few samples of this study predate the infection). Cell type and time point are not known.

The sample holds a few counts of this clonotype. The chain couples TRBV4-3 to TRBJ1-2; 7 nucleotides line up with TRBD1. The CDR3 covers 15 residues. Germline CDR1 and CDR2: LGHNA and YSLEER. The J segment lost 5 bases and the V segment lost 4 bases, leaving 10 bases of the junction unmatched. The CDR3: CASSPDSAGGYGYTF. In DNA, the CDR3 is TGCGCCAGCAGCCCCGACTCCGCAGGGGGGTATGGCTACACCTTC.

This clonotype was observed a few times. The rearrangement links TRBV20-1 to TRBJ1-1; no firm D call. Germline V lookup: CDR1 DFQATT, CDR2 SNEGSKA (reference sequence). This CDR3 has 14 amino acids. V lost 5 bases and J lost 8, with 21 bases in between. DNA for the CDR3: TGCAGTGCTGAGAGTCGGACGGTTAAAATCGAAGCTTTCTTT. Residues: CSAESRTVKIEAFF.

V usage is TRBV18 and J usage is TRBJ2-7; D is unclear. V was shortened by 0 bases and J by 2 bases, with 5 bases between the two germline ends. This CDR3 is 13 amino acids long. The germline V gene encodes CDR1 KGHSH and CDR2 LQKENI. CDR3 protein: CASSPPGTYEQYV. CDR3 DNA: TGTGCCAGCTCACCACCGGGGACCTACGAGCAGTACGTC.

The V gene is TRBV5-1, the J gene TRBJ2-5; the match to TRBD2 covers 13 bases. Germline V gene sequence: CDR1 SGHRS, CDR2 YFSETQ. This CDR3 is built from 16 residues. V gave up 3 bases and J gave up 2 bases; unmatched junction bases: 4. The CDR3 loop is CASSWTSGGIQETQYF. CDR3 DNA sequence: TGCGCCAGCAGCTGGACTAGCGGGGGAATACAAGAGACCCAGTACTTC.

This rearrangement joins TRBV12-3 or TRBV12-4 to TRBJ1-6; no clear D. The CDR3 has 15 residues. The V end was cut by 3 bases, the J end by 6 bases, with 12 bases between. The CDR3 reads CASSLQVRVNSPLHF. CDR3 nucleotides: TGTGCCAGCAGTTTGCAGGTTAGGGTTAATTCACCCCTCCACTTT.

This chain links TRBV4-2 with TRBJ1-2; tentative D call: TRBD1 (5 bases). Germline CDR1 is LGHNA and CDR2 is YNFKEQ. This CDR3 spans 13 amino acids. The ends were cut back, 1 base at V and 8 bases at J, with 11 bases in the middle. CDR3 residues: CASSQAWQGGYTF. CDR3 sequence (DNA): TGTGCCAGCAGCCAAGCGTGGCAGGGCGGCTACACCTTC.

The rearrangement links TRBV4-1 to TRBJ2-5, with TRBD1 matching 7 bases. J lost 4 bases, V lost 2 bases, and 7 bases had no gene match. There are 15 residues in the CDR3. Germline V gene data show CDR1 as MGHRA and CDR2 as YSYEKL. CDR3 residues: CASSQPTGIGETQYF. The CDR3 DNA reads TGCGCCAGCAGCCAACCGACAGGGATCGGAGAGACCCAGTACTTC.

In its sample, this clonotype was seen many times. The CDR3 bases are TGCAGCGTTATCCGGGACACCCCCCTCTACGAGCAGTACTTC. Encoded protein: CSVIRDTPLYEQYF. The chain recombines TRBV29-1 with TRBJ2-7; TRBD1 is a possible D gene (6 bases). Germline assignment: CDR1 SQVTM and CDR2 ANQGSEA. V lost 5 bases and J 3 bases, leaving 17 bases between the germline ends. The CDR3 is made up of 14 amino acids.

This clonotype has a handful of counts. This sequence joins TRBV28 and TRBJ2-3; 10 bases are a match to TRBD2. CDR3 length: 15 amino acids. With 7 bases clipped from V and 6 bases from J, the junction kept 10 bases outside the gene matches. The germline V gene encodes CDR1 MDHEN and CDR2 SYDVKM. CDR3: CASTPSGGGLDTQYF. The CDR3 DNA sequence: TGTGCCAGCACCCCGAGCGGGGGGGGCCTTGATACGCAGTATTTT.

The V call is TRBV11-2, the J call TRBJ2-6; D is unclear. The CDR3 length is 15 residues. Per germline, CDR1 SGHAT and CDR2 FQNNGV. Trimming took 7 bases from V and 0 from J, leaving 10 bases between them. CDR3 nucleotides: TGTGCCAGCACCCCGGGTGGCTCTGGGGCCAACGTCCTGACTTTC. The encoded protein is CASTPGGSGANVLTF.

Many counts were recorded for this clonotype. V and J are TRBV29-1 and TRBJ2-7; D tentatively fits TRBD1 or TRBD2 (6 bases each). V lost 7 bases to trimming and J lost 3 bases, with 16 bases between them. The CDR3 extends over 13 amino acids. CDR1 and CDR2 from the germline V gene are SQVTM and ANQGSEA. CDR3 nucleotide sequence: TGCAGCGCTAAGGGGGGACAAGACTACGAGCAGTACTTC. It encodes CSAKGGQDYEQYF.

In its sample, this clonotype was seen many times. The CDR3 spells CASSPRPGIDTQYF. CDR3 coding DNA: TGCGCCAGCAGCCCCCGACCGGGGATAGATACGCAGTATTTT. The chain is built from TRBV5-1 and TRBJ2-3; D may be TRBD2 (5 bases). V dropped 4 bases and J dropped 5 bases, with 14 bases sitting between them. Germline V gene lookup returns CDR1 SGHRS and CDR2 YFSETQ. This CDR3 region has 14 residues.

This sequence joins TRBV7-9 and TRBJ1-2, with 7 bases fitting TRBD1. Germline values: CDR1 SEHNR, CDR2 FQNEAQ (reference sequence). Trimming took 5 bases from V and 3 from J; bases not matched to a gene: 9. The CDR3 contains 15 residues. In DNA form, the CDR3 reads TGTGCCAGCAGCGCGACCACAGGGGCAGACTATGGCTACACCTTC. Its protein is CASSATTGADYGYTF.

This rearrangement joins TRBV10-3 to TRBJ2-2; the D gene is possibly TRBD2 (5 bases). V lost 6 bases and J 5 bases, leaving 16 bases between the germline ends. Germline V lookup: CDR1 ENHRY, CDR2 SYGVKD. This CDR3 spans 15 amino acids. In nucleotides, the CDR3 is TGTGCCATCAGGATCGCGGGTCAATGGACCGGGGAGCTGTTTTTT. Its translation is CAIRIAGQWTGELFF.

This clonotype was observed a handful of times. The V gene is TRBV5-8, the J gene TRBJ1-2; 7 positions match TRBD1. The CDR3 loop spans 14 amino acids. In germline, CDR1 is SGHTS, CDR2 YDEGEE. V gave up 0 bases and J gave up 4 bases; unmatched junction bases: 3. CDR3 region: CASSLGDSSYGYTF. In DNA form, the CDR3 reads TGTGCCAGCAGCTTGGGGGACAGCTCCTATGGCTACACCTTC.

The chain uses TRBV7-2 and TRBJ2-2; a possible D gene is TRBD2 (5 bases). Between the trimmed V and J ends, which lost 5 bases and 13 bases, there was a span of 14 bases. The CDR3 is made up of 12 amino acids. Germline-derived CDR1 and CDR2 are SGHTA and FQGNSA. CDR3 in DNA: TGTGCCAGCAGCAACGTCGGGAATCGGCTGTTTTTT. Amino acids: CASSNVGNRLFF.

The chain joins TRBV12-3 or TRBV12-4 to TRBJ2-1; tentatively, D is TRBD1 (5 bases). The CDR3 spans 12 residues. Trimming removed 5 bases from V and 9 bases from J, with 11 bases in between. The CDR3 DNA reads TGTGCCAGCAGTCGACAGATTTTTGAGCAGTTCTTC. It specifies CASSRQIFEQFF.

This clonotype has only a few counts. The chain couples TRBV6-5 to TRBJ1-1; 8 bases align to TRBD1. The germline V gene encodes CDR1 MNHEY and CDR2 SVGAGI. The CDR3 extends over 16 amino acids. Germline trimming cut 6 bases from V and 6 bases from J; bases unmatched to any gene: 15. DNA for the CDR3: TGTGCCAGCAGCGCTGGGACAGGAGGGGTGTGGGCTGAAGCTTTCTTT. This codes for CASSAGTGGVWAEAFF.

This chain links TRBV4-1 with TRBJ2-5, with a possible D match to TRBD1 (6 bases). Germline V gene sequence: CDR1 MGHRA, CDR2 YSYEKL. The CDR3 spans 13 residues. Trimming removed 3 bases from V and 5 bases from J, with 10 bases in between. DNA of the CDR3: TGCGCCAGCAGCCAGGGGGCGGATGAGACCCAGTACTTC. It encodes CASSQGADETQYF.

V and J are TRBV9 and TRBJ1-2, with D possibly TRBD1 on 5 matching bases. Trimming pared 3 bases from V and 5 bases from J, leaving 17 bases between. CDR3 length: 15 residues. Germline CDR1 reads SGDLS; CDR2 reads YYNGEE. CDR3 DNA sequence: TGTGCCAGCAGCGGTGGTTTCGGGACCGAGTATGGCTACACCTTC. Amino acids: CASSGGFGTEYGYTF.

The chain is built from TRBV20-1 and TRBJ2-3; D is perhaps TRBD1 (6 bases). The CDR3 is 13 residues long. Germline CDR1 DFQATT, CDR2 SNEGSKA (reference sequence). Trimming cost V 3 bases and J 4 bases, with 11 bases left between them. The CDR3 is CSASGQSPDTQYF. For the CDR3, the DNA is TGCAGTGCTAGCGGACAGTCCCCAGATACGCAGTATTTT.

This clonotype was observed a few times. This rearrangement joins TRBV29-1 to TRBJ1-2; 7 bases fit TRBD1. The CDR3 contains 11 residues. CDR1 and CDR2 (germline): SQVTM, ANQGSEA. V shed 7 bases, J shed 5 bases, and the junction held 4 bases outside the gene matches. CDR3 amino acids: CSAATGYGYTF. The CDR3 bases are TGCAGCGCCGCGACAGGGTATGGCTACACCTTC.

The chain uses TRBV5-1 and TRBJ2-3; D unresolved. CDR3 length equals 12 residues. Trimming took off 2 bases at V and 7 bases at J, with 8 bases between the two ends. Germline V lookup: CDR1 SGHRS, CDR2 YFSETQ. The CDR3 here is CASSLDTNTQYF. CDR3 coding DNA: TGCGCCAGCAGCTTAGACACTAATACGCAGTATTTT.

DNA of the CDR3: TGTGCCAGCAGTTACTTACAGGCCAACACCGGGGAGCTGTTTTTT. Protein: CASSYLQANTGELFF. V and J are TRBV6-2 or TRBV6-3 and TRBJ2-2; perhaps TRBD1 as D (5 bases). Per germline, CDR1 MNHEY and CDR2 SVGEGT. The CDR3 sequence is 15 residues long. Trimming took 1 base from V and 2 from J, leaving 8 bases between them.